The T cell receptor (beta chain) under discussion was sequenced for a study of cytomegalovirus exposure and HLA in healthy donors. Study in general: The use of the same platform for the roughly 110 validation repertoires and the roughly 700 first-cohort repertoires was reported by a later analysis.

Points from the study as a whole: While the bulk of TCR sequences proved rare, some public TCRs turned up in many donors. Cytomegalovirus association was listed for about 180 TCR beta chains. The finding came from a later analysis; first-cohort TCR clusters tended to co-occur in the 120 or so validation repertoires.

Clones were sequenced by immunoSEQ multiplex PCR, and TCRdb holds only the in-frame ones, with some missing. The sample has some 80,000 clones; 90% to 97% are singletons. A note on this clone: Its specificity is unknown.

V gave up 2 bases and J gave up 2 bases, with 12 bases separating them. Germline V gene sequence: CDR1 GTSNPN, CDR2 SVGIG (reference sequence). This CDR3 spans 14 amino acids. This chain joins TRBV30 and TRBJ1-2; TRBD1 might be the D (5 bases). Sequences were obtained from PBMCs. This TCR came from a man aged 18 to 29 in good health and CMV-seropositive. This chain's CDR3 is CAWSSSGVNYGYTF. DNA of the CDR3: TGTGCCTGGAGTTCGTCGGGGGTAAACTATGGCTACACCTTC.